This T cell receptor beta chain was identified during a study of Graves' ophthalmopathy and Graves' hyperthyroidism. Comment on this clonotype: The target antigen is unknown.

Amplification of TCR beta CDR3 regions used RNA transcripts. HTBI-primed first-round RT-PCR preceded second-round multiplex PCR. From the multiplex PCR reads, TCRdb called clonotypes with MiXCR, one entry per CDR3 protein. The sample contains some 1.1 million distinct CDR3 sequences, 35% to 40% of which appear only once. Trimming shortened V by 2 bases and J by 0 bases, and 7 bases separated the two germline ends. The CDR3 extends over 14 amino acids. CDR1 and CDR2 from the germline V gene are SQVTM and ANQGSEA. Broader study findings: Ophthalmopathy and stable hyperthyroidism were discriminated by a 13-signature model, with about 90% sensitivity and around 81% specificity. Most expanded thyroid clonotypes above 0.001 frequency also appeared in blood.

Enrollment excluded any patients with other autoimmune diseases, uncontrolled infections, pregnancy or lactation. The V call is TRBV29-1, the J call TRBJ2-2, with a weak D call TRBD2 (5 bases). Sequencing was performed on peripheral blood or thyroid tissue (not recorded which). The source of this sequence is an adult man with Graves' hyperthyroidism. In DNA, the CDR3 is TGCAGCGTTGAAAGAGGGTCGAACACCGGGGAGCTGTTTTTT. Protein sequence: CSVERGSNTGELFF.